This TCR beta chain is from a study of T cell responses to AZD1222 COVID-19 vaccine. The CDR3 runs to 13 residues. From germline, CDR1 is SGHDT and CDR2 YYEEEE. Between the trimmed V and J ends, which lost 1 base and 4 bases, there was a span of 6 bases. The protocol was immunoSEQ multiplex PCR, while the TCRdb copy is restricted to in-frame clones and leaves out a portion. The profile covers about 150,000 clones, with about 90% appearing a single time and 1.3% to 1.5% taken by the ten largest. Sequenced material: peripheral blood, taken on day 0 of AZD1222 vaccination. This TCR came from an adult in good health. The V and J genes are TRBV5-6 and TRBJ2-1; weak D call: TRBD2 (5 bases). CDR3 region: CASSLPGYNEQFF. The CDR3 DNA reads TGTGCCAGCAGCTTGCCGGGGTACAATGAGCAGTTCTTC.